The present T cell receptor (beta chain) was sequenced within a study of cytomegalovirus exposure and HLA in healthy donors. As for the study in general: HLA-typed donors were the source of about 85 million unique TCRs, which an early data release held.

Primers for the PCR totalled 60 Vbeta and 13 Jbeta. The protocol was immunoSEQ multiplex PCR, while the TCRdb copy is restricted to in-frame clones and leaves out a portion. This table has roughly 120,000 clones, roughly 8.3% appearing once. Only a few counts were recorded for this clone. V lost 7 bases, J lost 3 bases, and 13 bases lay in between. The CDR3 runs to 14 residues. Germline CDR1 and CDR2: MNHNS and SASEGT. Sequencing was carried out using PBMCs. This sequence originates from a man in his forties in good health and CMV-seronegative. This chain joins TRBV6-1 and TRBJ1-5; D not resolved. The CDR3 sequence: CASNLGGFNQPQHF. CDR3 bases: TGTGCCAGCAACCTCGGAGGGTTCAATCAGCCCCAGCATTTT.